This T cell receptor beta chain was found in a study of tumor-infiltrating lymphocytes in primary liver carcinoma. Of note for this clonotype: The junction does not match germline at one end; this may be a read error.

The germline V gene has CDR1 SGHRS and CDR2 YFSETQ. The CDR3 covers 16 residues. The source material, about 20-30 mg of unsorted bulk tissue, was used to co-extract RNA and DNA. Every single tumor sample held over 85% viable tumor cells. TCR beta cDNA was made from 400 to 500 ng total RNA with a constant-region primer. It was through three nested multiplex PCR rounds of slightly modified ARM-PCR that TCR beta libraries arose. Researchers ran the first two PCR rounds for around 10 cycles each with TRBV1-TRBV30 forward primers and a C-beta reverse primer. TCRdb analysed the multiplex PCR reads with MiXCR anew, one entry per CDR3 protein. The sample holds about 50,000 distinct CDR3 sequences, around 77% seen once.

The source of this sequence is a middle-aged man with primary liver carcinoma and hepatitis B virus infection. This chain connects TRBV5-1 to TRBJ2-3; 8 positions match TRBD2. Sequencing was done on a sample of liver tumor tissue from sampling region 5. The subset: tumor region T5, tumor centre. The DNA for the CDR3 is TGCGCCAGCAGCTTGAACGGGAGGGTTAGCACTGATATGCAGTATTTT. Its protein is CASSLNGRVSTDMQYF.